A single sample gave rise to the 13 T cell receptor beta chains below, sequenced in a study of cytotoxic CD8 clonotypes in ibrutinib-treated CLL. Using immunoSEQ multiplex PCR, the repertoire was profiled, and TCRdb retains in-frame clones only, with some absent. The sample has 200,000 to 250,000 clones; roughly 79% are singletons. The source material was PBMCs, sampled after 12 months of ibrutinib treatment. The origin of the receptors is a human donor with chronic lymphocytic leukemia.

The gene calls are TRBV6-6 and TRBJ1-4; D uncertain. The V end lost 4 bases, the J end lost 8 bases, and 14 bases lay between the germline ends. Looked up from germline, CDR1 is MNHNY and CDR2 is SVGAGI (reference sequence). The CDR3 is made up of 14 amino acids. The CDR3 DNA sequence: TGTGCCAGCAGTTCAAGAGGTCCGGACGAAAAACTGTTTTTT. Translation gives CASSSRGPDEKLFF.

The chain recombines TRBV4-1 with TRBJ2-7; 9 bases agree with TRBD2. V lost 7 bases, J lost 4 bases, and 14 bases stayed unmatched. The V gene's germline CDR1 is MGHRA and CDR2 YSYEKL. The CDR3 extends over 16 amino acids. CDR3 sequence: CASTSQVASGVYEQYF. The CDR3 coding sequence is TGCGCCAGCACCTCCCAAGTGGCTAGCGGGGTTTACGAGCAGTACTTC.

This clone was seen only a few times. V is TRBV5-1 and J is TRBJ1-1; no clear D. Germline V lookup: CDR1 SGHRS, CDR2 YFSETQ. The ends were cut back, 4 bases at V and 0 bases at J, with 28 bases in the middle. CDR3 length: 20 residues. The CDR3 bases are TGCGCCAGCAGCCTTGGTGTGCATTCCGGGTCTTTACCCCTGAACACTGAAGCTTTCTTT. Translation: CASSLGVHSGSLPLNTEAFF.

The chain recombines TRBV6-1 with TRBJ2-1; maybe TRBD1 (6 bases). This CDR3 region has 14 residues. Germline V gene data show CDR1 as MNHNS and CDR2 as SASEGT. Trimming stripped 7 bases from V and 4 bases from J, with 14 bases between. The CDR3 DNA sequence: TGTGCCAGCACTACCGAGGGGGTATACAATGAGCAGTTCTTC. This encodes CASTTEGVYNEQFF.

This clone came up once. This chain uses TRBV7-6 with TRBJ2-7, with a possible D match to TRBD1 (6 bases). This CDR3 spans 14 amino acids. Trimming took 5 bases from V and 4 from J, leaving 15 bases between them. CDR1 SGHVS and CDR2 FNYEAQ come from the germline V gene. CDR3 in amino acids: CASSPRDIRYEQYF. Here the CDR3 DNA reads TGTGCCAGCAGCCCACGGGACATCCGTTACGAGCAGTACTTC.

The chain has TRBV19 and TRBJ1-1; maybe TRBD1 (5 bases). Germline-derived CDR1 and CDR2 are LNHDA and SQIVND (reference sequence). CDR3 length: 15 amino acids. Trimming left V 3 bases short and J 1 base short, with 12 bases between. The CDR3 spells CASSIPGARNTEAFF. The CDR3 coding sequence is TGTGCCAGTAGTATTCCCGGGGCGCGGAACACTGAAGCTTTCTTT.

The CDR3 nucleotides are TGTGCCAGCAGCGTACGGGACATGGGGACTGAAGCTTTCTTT. Translated: CASSVRDMGTEAFF. The chain joins TRBV7-9 to TRBJ1-1; D is possibly TRBD1 (6 bases). Germline V gene lookup returns CDR1 SEHNR and CDR2 FQNEAQ (reference sequence). V was cut by 5 bases and J by 5 bases, with 15 bases left in between. The CDR3 extends over 14 amino acids.

The chain recombines TRBV5-1 with TRBJ2-1; the match to TRBD2 covers 8 bases. There are 15 residues in the CDR3. Per germline, CDR1 SGHRS and CDR2 YFSETQ. Trimming removed 3 bases from V and 2 bases from J; junction bases left unmatched: 4. The CDR3 here is CASSYVGGAYNEQFF. DNA of the CDR3: TGCGCCAGCAGCTACGTCGGGGGGGCCTACAATGAGCAGTTCTTC.

The V call is TRBV18, the J call TRBJ2-1; D may be TRBD1 (6 bases). Germline V gives CDR1 KGHSH, CDR2 LQKENI. V lost 2 bases and J 10 bases, leaving 27 bases between the germline ends. The CDR3 is 18 residues long. The CDR3 here is CASSPNPTTHGQSPEQFF. The CDR3 bases are TGTGCCAGCTCACCAAACCCAACCACGCATGGACAGTCGCCCGAGCAGTTCTTC.

This chain links TRBV4-1 with TRBJ2-5, with D unresolved. V lost 1 base, J lost 1 base, and 7 bases lay in between. The CDR3 spans 14 residues. Looked up from germline, CDR1 is MGHRA and CDR2 is YSYEKL. CDR3 loop: CASSQASVQETQYF. The CDR3 region has the DNA TGCGCCAGCAGCCAAGCCTCAGTCCAAGAGACCCAGTACTTC.

V usage is TRBV6-5 and J usage is TRBJ2-7, with D perhaps matching TRBD1 (6 bases). Deletions cut 2 bases from V and 0 bases from J, with 11 bases between. The CDR3 covers 15 residues. Germline CDR1 is MNHEY and CDR2 is SVGAGI. The CDR3 spells CASSYTWTASYEQYF. The DNA for the CDR3 is TGTGCCAGCAGTTACACCTGGACAGCCTCCTACGAGCAGTACTTC.

The chain uses TRBV11-2 and TRBJ1-1; D may be TRBD1 (5 bases). The CDR3 is 16 residues long. CDR1 and CDR2 (germline): SGHAT, FQNNGV. The V end was cut by 5 bases, the J end by 6 bases, with 22 bases between. Written as DNA, the CDR3 is TGTGCCAGCAGCCCTTTTCGCGGGGGGGTCGTCTCTGAAGCTTTCTTT. It yields the protein CASSPFRGGVVSEAFF.

The chain couples TRBV6-5 to TRBJ1-2; D gene unclear. The germline CDR1 and CDR2 sequences are MNHEY and SVGAGI. Between the trimmed V and J ends, which lost 4 bases and 0 bases, there was a span of 15 bases. The CDR3 consists of 16 residues. The CDR3 sequence: CASSSGRSSTNYGYTF. The CDR3 DNA is TGTGCCAGCAGTTCCGGGCGGTCCTCTACTAACTATGGCTACACCTTC.